This TCR beta chain is from a study of cytomegalovirus exposure and HLA in healthy donors. Germline loops: CDR1 SNHLY, CDR2 FYNNEI. The CDR3 length is 14 residues. The V gene end was trimmed by 10 bases and the J gene end by 1 base; junction bases not matched to a gene: 6. In regard to this clone: No antigen is known for it.

Study-level findings and limits: The sole available immune exposure information was CMV serostatus.

Use of 60 Vbeta and 13 Jbeta primers characterized the PCR. Profiled with immunoSEQ multiplex PCR; TCRdb holds only in-frame clones, not every one. The sample holds more than 70,000 clones, around 75% seen once. This receptor was obtained from a man aged 35-49 years in good health and CMV-seronegative. The chain is built from TRBV2 and TRBJ2-2, with 7 bases aligning to TRBD1. What was sequenced was PBMCs. CDR3 nucleotide sequence: TGTGCCACCAACCGGGACAGGAACACCGGGGAGCTGTTTTTT. This gives the protein CATNRDRNTGELFF.